Following are 27 T cell receptor beta chains from one sample sequenced in a study of control samples from healthy donors and cancer patients. Using immunoSEQ multiplex PCR, the repertoire was profiled, and TCRdb retains in-frame clones only, with some absent. The table has about 150,000 clones, approximately 91% seen once. The specimen sequenced was blood. These receptors were taken from a woman in her thirties or forties in good health.

The chain is built from TRBV4-2 and TRBJ1-2; TRBD1 is a possible D gene (5 bases). Trimming left V 0 bases short and J 6 bases short, with 20 bases between. There are 17 residues in the CDR3. Germline values: CDR1 LGHNA, CDR2 YNFKEQ. The DNA of the CDR3 is TGTGCCAGCAGCCAAGAGGGGAGGGGTCTGGGTAGTAATGGCTACACCTTC. Translation: CASSQEGRGLGSNGYTF.

The genes are TRBV11-2 and TRBJ2-7; D uncertain. The germline V gene encodes CDR1 SGHAT and CDR2 FQNNGV. This CDR3 contains 15 residues. Trimming shortened V by 3 bases and J by 0 bases, and 12 bases separated the two germline ends. CDR3 in amino acids: CASSLGARSSYEQYF. CDR3 bases: TGTGCCAGCAGCTTGGGCGCAAGGAGCTCCTACGAGCAGTACTTC.

The chain employs TRBV5-5 and TRBJ2-5; the match to TRBD2 covers 10 bases. Germline CDR1 reads SGHKS; CDR2 reads YYEKEE (reference sequence). J lost 0 bases, V lost 4 bases, and 6 bases had no gene match. The CDR3 totals 16 residues. The CDR3 loop reads CASSLGLAAYQETQYF. The DNA of the CDR3 is TGTGCCAGCAGCCTCGGACTAGCGGCCTACCAAGAGACCCAGTACTTC.

V usage is TRBV5-4 and J usage is TRBJ2-1; no reliable D call. Per germline, CDR1 SGHNT and CDR2 YYREEE (reference sequence). This CDR3 comprises 13 residues. Trimming stripped 1 base from V and 4 bases from J, with 6 bases between. The CDR3 loop reads CASSLLNYNEQFF. Here the CDR3 DNA reads TGTGCCAGCAGCTTGCTGAATTACAATGAGCAGTTCTTC.

The chain is built from TRBV11-2 and TRBJ2-7; TRBD1 agrees at 9 bases. Germline V gene lookup returns CDR1 SGHAT and CDR2 FQNNGV. V was pared by 3 bases and J by 3 bases, with 3 bases of the junction left unmatched. CDR3 length equals 14 residues. CDR3 sequence reads: CASSFGTGIYEQYF. In nucleotides, the CDR3 is TGTGCCAGCAGCTTCGGGACAGGGATCTACGAGCAGTACTTC.

As regards this clone: The identical CDR3 is also encoded by other nucleotide sequences in the sample. The chain joins TRBV6-5 to TRBJ1-1; no reliable D call. Germline V CDR1 and CDR2: MNHEY, SVGAGI. CDR3 length: 11 residues. Trimming removed 6 bases from V and 2 bases from J, with 4 bases in between. CDR3: CASRVNTEAFF. CDR3 DNA sequence: TGTGCCAGCAGGGTAAACACTGAAGCTTTCTTT.

This clone was detected only once. CDR3 in DNA: TGTGCCAGCAGTTACAAGGGGACCCCTCGTTCACCCCTCCACTTT. It encodes CASSYKGTPRSPLHF. This chain uses TRBV6-2 or TRBV6-3 with TRBJ1-6; maybe TRBD1 (5 bases). The germline V gene has CDR1 MNHEY and CDR2 SVGEGT. The V gene lost 2 bases and the J gene lost 9 bases, with 14 bases spanning the gap. CDR3 size: 15 residues.

The chain employs TRBV7-9 and TRBJ1-2, with a tentative D call TRBD1 (5 bases). Trimming shortened V by 2 bases and J by 6 bases, and 16 bases separated the two germline ends. Germline V gene data show CDR1 as SEHNR and CDR2 as FQNEAQ (reference sequence). There are 15 residues in the CDR3. In DNA form, the CDR3 reads TGTGCCAGCAGCTTATCCAGTCCAGGGTATGATGGCTACACCTTC. Translation gives CASSLSSPGYDGYTF.

The chain is built from TRBV5-8 and TRBJ2-7; the D gene is possibly TRBD1 (6 bases). The CDR3 sequence is 16 residues long. Germline lookup yields CDR1 SGHTS and CDR2 YDEGEE. V dropped 4 bases and J dropped 0 bases, with 17 bases sitting between them. The CDR3 spells CASSLGDTIPSYEQYF. The CDR3 nucleotides are TGTGCCAGCAGCCTAGGGGACACGATCCCCTCCTACGAGCAGTACTTC.

The gene calls are TRBV28 and TRBJ2-3; 14 bases fit TRBD2. The length of the CDR3 is 18 residues. Germline V gene data show CDR1 as MDHEN and CDR2 as SYDVKM. V was clipped by 2 bases and J by 4 bases; unmatched bases: 8. CDR3 sequence reads: CASSLRRTSGGFPDTQYF. As DNA, the CDR3 is TGTGCCAGCAGTTTAAGGCGGACTAGCGGGGGGTTTCCAGATACGCAGTATTTT.

The rearrangement links TRBV11-3 to TRBJ2-5; TRBD2 aligns across 9 bases. The trim removed 5 bases at V and 5 bases at J, leaving 6 bases unmatched. The CDR3 consists of 14 residues. Per germline, CDR1 SGHNT and CDR2 YENEEA. The CDR3 protein is CASSQGLAPETQYF. Written as DNA, the CDR3 is TGTGCCAGCAGCCAGGGACTAGCCCCCGAGACCCAGTACTTC.

On this clone itself: Other nucleotide sequences from this sample produce the same CDR3. The rearrangement links TRBV7-9 to TRBJ2-5; D is ambiguous. V lost 1 base and J lost 5, with 14 bases in between. The germline V gene has CDR1 SEHNR and CDR2 FQNEAQ (reference sequence). The CDR3 runs to 15 residues. The CDR3 is CASSLGISDQETQYF. CDR3 bases: TGTGCCAGCAGCTTAGGAATATCGGATCAGGAGACCCAGTACTTC.

This clone came up once. Additional DNA sequences in this sample encode the identical CDR3. This sequence joins TRBV13 and TRBJ1-2; D perhaps matches TRBD1 (5 bases). The germline V gene has CDR1 PRHDT and CDR2 FYEKMQ (reference sequence). Between the trimmed V and J ends, which lost 0 bases and 8 bases, there was a span of 10 bases. This CDR3 region has 13 residues. The CDR3 region is CASSLGRGDGYTF. DNA for the CDR3: TGTGCCAGCAGCTTAGGTCGGGGGGACGGCTACACCTTC.

The chain uses TRBV5-1 and TRBJ2-7; tentatively, D is TRBD1 (6 bases). The germline CDR1 and CDR2 sequences are SGHRS and YFSETQ. Trimming took 3 bases from V and 0 from J, leaving 19 bases between them. The CDR3 is made up of 17 amino acids. As DNA, the CDR3 is TGCGCCAGCAGCTATTCCCCTGCAGGGGCTTTCTCCTACGAGCAGTACTTC. This encodes CASSYSPAGAFSYEQYF.

V gene TRBV6-5 combines with J gene TRBJ1-1, with D uncertain. Trimming removed 4 bases from V and 4 bases from J, with 10 bases in between. This CDR3 is built from 13 residues. CDR1 and CDR2 from the germline V gene are MNHEY and SVGAGI. In DNA, the CDR3 is TGTGCCAGCAGTTCCGGGCCGGGCACTGAAGCTTTCTTT. This encodes CASSSGPGTEAFF.

This chain links TRBV7-7 with TRBJ2-7; D unclear. Deletions cut 6 bases from V and 2 bases from J, with 11 bases between. The CDR3 contains 13 residues. Germline CDR1 reads SSHAT; CDR2 reads FNYEAQ (reference sequence). The CDR3 region is CASSISFAYEQYF. In nucleotides, the CDR3 is TGTGCCAGCAGTATCAGCTTTGCCTACGAGCAGTACTTC. Drawing the rest from reference TRBV7-7 and TRBJ2-7, the complete variable domain is GAGVSQSPRYKVTKRGQDVTLRCDPISSHATLYWYQQALGQGPEFLTYFNYEAQPDKSGLPSDRFSAERPEGSISTLTIQRTEQRDSAMYRCASSISFAYEQYFGPGTRLTVT.

As for this clone: In the same sample, other DNA sequences code for this CDR3. The chain links TRBV5-1 to TRBJ2-5; D call uncertain. Germline V lookup: CDR1 SGHRS, CDR2 YFSETQ. This CDR3 has 11 residues. V lost 2 bases and J lost 2, with 1 base in between. CDR3 loop: CASSFQETQYF. The CDR3 DNA reads as TGCGCCAGCAGCTTTCAAGAGACCCAGTACTTC. Variable domain in full (rest from reference TRBV5-1 and TRBJ2-5): KAGVTQTPRYLIKTRGQQVTLSCSPISGHRSVSWYQQTPGQGLQFLFEYFSETQRNKGNFPGRFSGRQFSNSRSEMNVSTLELGDSALYLCASSFQETQYFGPGTRLLVL.

The rearrangement uses TRBV6-6 and TRBJ1-4; 7 nucleotides align to TRBD1. The germline V gene has CDR1 MNHNY and CDR2 SVGAGI (reference sequence). This CDR3 is built from 14 residues. V dropped 6 bases and J dropped 8; count of bases not matched to a gene: 9. CDR3 nucleotides: TGTGCCAGCAGCCCAAGACAGGGTGTCGAAAAACTGTTTTTT. Translated, it gives CASSPRQGVEKLFF.

This chain connects TRBV4-1 to TRBJ1-6; D is perhaps TRBD1 (6 bases). The germline V and J ends were trimmed by 4 bases and 8 bases, with 18 bases remaining between them. The CDR3 loop spans 16 amino acids. Germline V gene data show CDR1 as MGHRA and CDR2 as YSYEKL. The CDR3 sequence: CASSRPRGESHSPLHF. CDR3 nucleotides: TGCGCCAGCAGCCGACCCAGGGGAGAGTCCCATTCACCCCTCCACTTT.

V and J are TRBV11-2 and TRBJ2-2; possibly TRBD2 for D (7 bases). Germline V gene lookup returns CDR1 SGHAT and CDR2 FQNNGV. V lost 1 base and J lost 3, with 12 bases in between. The CDR3 is made up of 16 amino acids. The CDR3 nucleotides read TGTGCCAGCAGCTTAGTCCGGGGGGCCGACACCGGGGAGCTGTTTTTT. Its protein product is CASSLVRGADTGELFF.

This chain joins TRBV19 and TRBJ1-5; TRBD1 aligns across 7 bases. V dropped 7 bases and J dropped 3; count of bases not matched to a gene: 3. The CDR3 contains 13 residues. CDR1 is LNHDA, CDR2 SQIVND, per germline (reference sequence). The CDR3 DNA reads TGTGCCAGTACCGACAGGGTCAATCAGCCCCAGCATTTT. This translates into CASTDRVNQPQHF.

This clone was detected only once. The identical CDR3 is also encoded by other nucleotide sequences in the sample. Here the CDR3 DNA reads TGTGCCAGCAGCCAACCGGGGGGAGATACGCAGTATTTT. Amino acid sequence: CASSQPGGDTQYF. This rearrangement joins TRBV3-1 (or the pseudogene TRBV3-2) to TRBJ2-3; TRBD2 matches 7 bases. The CDR3 runs to 13 residues. CDR1 is LGHDT and CDR2 is YNNKEL in the germline V gene (reference sequence). V gave up 2 bases and J gave up 5 bases; unmatched junction bases: 1.

The rearrangement joins TRBV18 to TRBJ1-5; D uncertain. The CDR3 totals 14 residues. V dropped 2 bases and J dropped 4 bases, with 9 bases sitting between them. Germline V CDR1 and CDR2: KGHSH, LQKENI. CDR3 in amino acids: CASSPSERNQPQHF. The CDR3 bases are TGTGCCAGCTCACCATCGGAGAGAAATCAGCCCCAGCATTTT.

J is TRBJ1-5 and V is TRBV2, with a tentative D call TRBD1 (6 bases). Germline V CDR1 and CDR2: SNHLY, FYNNEI. Trimming shortened V by 8 bases and J by 2 bases, and 10 bases separated the two germline ends. The CDR3 covers 13 residues. In nucleotides, the CDR3 is TGTGCCAGCCGGACAGAGGGCAATCAGCCCCAGCATTTT. It encodes CASRTEGNQPQHF.

The J gene is TRBJ1-5, the V gene TRBV6-1; D gene uncertain. This CDR3 spans 16 amino acids. Germline V CDR1 and CDR2: MNHNS, SASEGT. V was shortened by 2 bases and J by 0 bases, with 11 bases between the two germline ends. The CDR3 protein is CASSELGVYSNQPQHF. The CDR3 DNA is TGTGCCAGCAGTGAACTTGGGGTATATAGCAATCAGCCCCAGCATTTT.

The chain combines TRBV11-2 with TRBJ2-7, with 7 bases lining up with TRBD1. Germline loops: CDR1 SGHAT, CDR2 FQNNGV. CDR3 length equals 16 residues. J lost 3 bases, V lost 5 bases, and 13 bases had no gene match. The CDR3 DNA follows: TGTGCCAGCAGCGGACACAGGGGCTCGTGGGGCTACGAGCAGTACTTC. Its translation is CASSGHRGSWGYEQYF.

The CDR3 nucleotides read TGTGCCAGCACCTTCCCCGGGTACGAGCAGTACTTC. Its protein product is CASTFPGYEQYF. The chain couples TRBV28 to TRBJ2-7; no firm D call. The V end was cut by 7 bases, the J end by 4 bases, with 11 bases between. Germline V gives CDR1 MDHEN, CDR2 SYDVKM. This CDR3 comprises 12 residues.